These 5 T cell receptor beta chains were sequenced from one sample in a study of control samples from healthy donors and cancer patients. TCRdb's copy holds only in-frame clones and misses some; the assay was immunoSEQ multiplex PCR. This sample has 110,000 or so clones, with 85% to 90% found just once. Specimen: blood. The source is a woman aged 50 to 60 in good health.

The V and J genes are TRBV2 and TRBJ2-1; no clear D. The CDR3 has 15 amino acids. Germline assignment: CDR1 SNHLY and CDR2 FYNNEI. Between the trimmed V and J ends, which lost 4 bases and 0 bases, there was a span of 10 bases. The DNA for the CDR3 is TGTGCCAGCAGTGCCCCTATAAGCTCCTACAATGAGCAGTTCTTC. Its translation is CASSAPISSYNEQFF.

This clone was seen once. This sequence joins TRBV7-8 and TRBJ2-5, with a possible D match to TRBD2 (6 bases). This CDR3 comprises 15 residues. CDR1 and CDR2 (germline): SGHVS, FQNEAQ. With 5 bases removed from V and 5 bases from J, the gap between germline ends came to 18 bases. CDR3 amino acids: CASSPGLWAGETQYF. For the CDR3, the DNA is TGTGCCAGCAGCCCGGGACTCTGGGCAGGGGAGACCCAGTACTTC.

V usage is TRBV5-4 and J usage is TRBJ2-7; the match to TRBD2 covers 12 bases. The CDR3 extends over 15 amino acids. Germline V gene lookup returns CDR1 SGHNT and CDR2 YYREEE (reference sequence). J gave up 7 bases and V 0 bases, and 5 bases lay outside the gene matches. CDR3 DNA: TGTGCCAGCAGCTTGGCTAGCGGGGGGGCCGGGGAGCAGTACTTC. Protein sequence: CASSLASGGAGEQYF.

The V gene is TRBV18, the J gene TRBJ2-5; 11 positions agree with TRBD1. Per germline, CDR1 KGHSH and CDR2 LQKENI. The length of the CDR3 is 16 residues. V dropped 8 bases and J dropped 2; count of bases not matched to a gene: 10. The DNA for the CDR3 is TGTGCCAGCCGTCCCGGGACAGGGGGAGAACAAGAGACCCAGTACTTC. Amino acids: CASRPGTGGEQETQYF.

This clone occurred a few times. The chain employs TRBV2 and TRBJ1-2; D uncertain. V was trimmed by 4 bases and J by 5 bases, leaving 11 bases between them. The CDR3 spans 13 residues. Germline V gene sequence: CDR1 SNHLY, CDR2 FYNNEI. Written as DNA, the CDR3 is TGTGCCAGCAGTGTCCTACAGCGTTATGGCTACACCTTC. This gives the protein CASSVLQRYGYTF.